The TCR beta chain described here comes from a study of memory CD4+ T cells and cytomegalovirus serostatus. Single viable CD3+CD4+CD8-CD45RO+ cells were sorted as the memory CD4+ T cells. The repertoire was sequenced with immunoSEQ multiplex PCR; TCRdb's copy has only in-frame clones and lacks some. The sample has approximately 61,000 clones, around 83% seen once. Per the germline V gene, CDR1 is MNHEY and CDR2 is SVGAGI. This CDR3 spans 15 amino acids. J was trimmed by 3 bases and V by 5 bases; bases with no gene match: 9. This sequence joins TRBV6-5 and TRBJ2-7, with TRBD1 matching 8 bases. Sequencing was carried out using memory CD4+ T cells from blood. This clonotype originated in an adult in good health and CMV-seronegative. Here the CDR3 DNA reads TGTGCCAGCAGTCCTGGCAGGGGGCGCAGCTACGAGCAGTACTTC. Amino acids: CASSPGRGRSYEQYF.